The 24 T cell receptor beta chains below were found in one sample sequenced in a study of blood T cell repertoires in COVID-19. Generated by immunoSEQ multiplex PCR, the TCRdb table keeps only in-frame clones and is missing some. The sample lists about 130,000 clones, around nine tenths seen once, with roughly 1.1% in the top ten. The specimen sequenced was peripheral blood. The origin of the receptors is a woman at least 80 years old with acute or convalescent COVID-19.

The V gene is TRBV6-2 or TRBV6-3, the J gene TRBJ1-1; a weak D match, TRBD1 (5 bases). V was cut by 2 bases and J by 6 bases, with 16 bases left in between. Per germline, CDR1 MNHEY and CDR2 SVGEGT. The CDR3 spans 15 residues. CDR3 in amino acids: CASSYSRGQKPEAFF. CDR3 nucleotides: TGTGCCAGCAGTTACAGTAGGGGTCAGAAACCTGAAGCTTTCTTT.

The CDR3 DNA reads TGCAGCGTTGATCAGACTCCACAGTTCTTC. This codes for CSVDQTPQFF. The genes are TRBV29-1 and TRBJ2-1; D is uncertain. The germline CDR1 and CDR2 sequences are SQVTM and ANQGSEA. Trimming took off 3 bases at V and 13 bases at J, with 10 bases between the two ends. This CDR3 comprises 10 residues.

The genes are TRBV18 and TRBJ2-5; D is uncertain. The CDR3 sequence is 12 residues long. The ends were cut back, 3 bases at V and 4 bases at J, with 6 bases in the middle. Germline values: CDR1 KGHSH, CDR2 LQKENI. The CDR3 coding sequence is TGTGCCAGCTCACCGGAGCGAGAGACCCAGTACTTC. Translation: CASSPERETQYF.

V is TRBV10-3 and J is TRBJ1-1; 12 bases fit TRBD1. This CDR3 has 15 residues. J was trimmed by 5 bases and V by 4 bases; bases with no gene match: 5. CDR1 and CDR2 from the germline V gene are ENHRY and SYGVKD. The DNA for the CDR3 is TGTGCCATCAGTGGACCGGGACAGGGGGCGACTGAAGCTTTCTTT. Amino acids: CAISGPGQGATEAFF.

This clone was seen more than once but under ten times. This rearrangement joins TRBV7-9 to TRBJ2-7, with TRBD1 matching over 7 bases. There are 16 residues in the CDR3. Germline values: CDR1 SEHNR, CDR2 FQNEAQ (reference sequence). V was pared by 3 bases and J by 3 bases, with 11 bases of the junction left unmatched. Written as DNA, the CDR3 is TGTGCCAGCAGCTTGGGACCAGGGGGTGGGCTCTACGAGCAGTACTTC. It encodes CASSLGPGGGLYEQYF.

The V and J genes are TRBV27 and TRBJ1-4; no clear D. The germline gives CDR1 MNHEY, CDR2 SMNVEV (reference sequence). Between the trimmed V and J ends, which lost 6 bases and 9 bases, there was a span of 20 bases. The CDR3 extends over 15 amino acids. The CDR3 nucleotides are TGTGCCAGCAGCTTCAGGACTGACTCGAGGAAAAAACTGTTTTTT. This encodes CASSFRTDSRKKLFF.

The rearrangement joins TRBV13 to TRBJ2-3; maybe TRBD1 (6 bases). Trimming shortened V by 0 bases and J by 2 bases, and 15 bases separated the two germline ends. Germline values: CDR1 PRHDT, CDR2 FYEKMQ (reference sequence). The length of the CDR3 is 17 residues. The CDR3 nucleotides are TGTGCCAGCAGCTTAGGCCTCTTGGGGGCACACACAGATACGCAGTATTTT. Protein product: CASSLGLLGAHTDTQYF.

This clone showed up just once. The chain couples TRBV9 to TRBJ2-3; TRBD2 matches 13 bases. The CDR3 length is 16 residues. Germline CDR1 and CDR2: SGDLS and YYNGEE. J was trimmed by 4 bases and V by 4 bases; bases with no gene match: 6. For the CDR3, the DNA is TGTGCCAGCAGCCCCGGACTAGCGGGGGCCCCAGATACGCAGTATTTT. It specifies CASSPGLAGAPDTQYF.

V usage is TRBV6-5 and J usage is TRBJ2-7; 10 nucleotides match TRBD2. Germline values: CDR1 MNHEY, CDR2 SVGAGI. V dropped 5 bases and J dropped 7; count of bases not matched to a gene: 8. The CDR3 spans 14 residues. In DNA, the CDR3 is TGTGCCAGCAGTAGGATAGCGGGAGGCCGAGAGCAGTACTTC. Its protein is CASSRIAGGREQYF.

V and J are TRBV7-2 and TRBJ2-3; D possibly corresponds to TRBD2 (5 bases). The V gene lost 1 base and the J gene lost 4 bases, with 12 bases spanning the gap. The V gene's germline CDR1 is SGHTA and CDR2 FQGNSA. There are 15 residues in the CDR3. DNA of the CDR3: TGTGCCAGCAGCTTAGGGCGGGTTTGGGCAGATACGCAGTATTTT. It is translated as CASSLGRVWADTQYF.

The chain recombines TRBV5-4 with TRBJ2-2, with TRBD2 matching 10 bases. The V and J ends lost 1 base and 6 bases, in that order; junction bases with no gene match: 3. Germline CDR1 is SGHNT and CDR2 is YYREEE (reference sequence). This CDR3 is 15 amino acids long. In nucleotides, the CDR3 is TGTGCCAGCAGCTTGTCCAGCGGGGGGGCCGGGGAGCTGTTTTTT. Protein: CASSLSSGGAGELFF.

V is TRBV7-2 and J is TRBJ2-1; 8 bases are shared with TRBD1. The CDR3 is made up of 14 amino acids. Trimming cost V 5 bases and J 7 bases; bases outside gene matches: 7. CDR1 and CDR2 (germline): SGHTA, FQGNSA. CDR3 coding DNA: TGTGCCAGCAGCGGACGGGACAGGAGGAATGAGCAGTTCTTC. Translation gives CASSGRDRRNEQFF.

The V call is TRBV20-1, the J call TRBJ1-1, with TRBD1 matching over 7 bases. This CDR3 contains 14 residues. V was clipped by 3 bases and J by 2 bases; unmatched bases: 6. Germline V lookup: CDR1 DFQATT, CDR2 SNEGSKA (reference sequence). The CDR3 is CSASRGRFNTEAFF. As DNA, the CDR3 is TGCAGTGCTAGTAGGGGGCGGTTTAACACTGAAGCTTTCTTT.

The gene calls are TRBV27 and TRBJ1-1, with a tentative D call TRBD1 (6 bases). The CDR3 is 13 residues long. Trimming took 6 bases from V and 10 from J, leaving 18 bases between them. CDR1 and CDR2 (germline): MNHEY, SMNVEV (reference sequence). The CDR3 sequence: CASRLQGVGPAFF. The DNA for the CDR3 is TGTGCCAGCAGACTACAGGGTGTGGGTCCAGCTTTCTTT.

CDR3 coding DNA: TGTGCCAGCAGCCCCTACGGCGGAATCTACGAGCAGTACTTC. It yields the protein CASSPYGGIYEQYF. The chain joins TRBV5-6 to TRBJ2-7; D is undetermined. V was trimmed by 4 bases and J by 3 bases, leaving 14 bases between them. Germline CDR1 SGHDT, CDR2 YYEEEE. This CDR3 region has 14 residues.

This clone came up once. The V gene is TRBV27, the J gene TRBJ2-5; the match to TRBD1 covers 8 bases. The ends lost 2 bases at V and 4 bases at J; junction bases unmatched: 12. This CDR3 region has 17 residues. Germline lookup yields CDR1 MNHEY and CDR2 SMNVEV (reference sequence). DNA of the CDR3: TGTGCCAGCAGTTTACTACCCACGGACAGGGTGTTAGAGACCCAGTACTTC. Translation: CASSLLPTDRVLETQYF.

The chain has TRBV27 and TRBJ2-5; no reliable D call. With 3 bases removed from V and 4 bases from J, the gap between germline ends came to 9 bases. The CDR3 is made up of 13 amino acids. Germline V gene sequence: CDR1 MNHEY, CDR2 SMNVEV (reference sequence). The CDR3 nucleotides read TGTGCCAGCAGTTTTGGTACTCGAGAGACCCAGTACTTC. It specifies CASSFGTRETQYF.

The gene calls are TRBV5-6 and TRBJ2-2; weak D call: TRBD1 (6 bases). Looked up from germline, CDR1 is SGHDT and CDR2 is YYEEEE. The germline V and J ends were trimmed by 0 bases and 13 bases, with 10 bases remaining between them. The CDR3 totals 12 residues. CDR3 residues: CASSLDRVGLFF. The DNA for the CDR3 is TGTGCCAGCAGCTTGGACAGGGTTGGGCTGTTTTTT. Complete variable domain (other parts from reference TRBV5-6 and TRBJ2-2): DAGVTQSPTHLIKTRGQQVTLRCSPKSGHDTVSWYQQALGQGPQFIFQYYEEEERQRGNFPDRFSGHQFPNYSSELNVNALLLGDSALYLCASSLDRVGLFFGEGSRLTVL.

As for this clone: The same CDR3 arises from other DNA sequences in this sample as well. The rearrangement links TRBV7-9 to TRBJ1-5; 9 bases are a match to TRBD1. The V gene's germline CDR1 is SEHNR and CDR2 FQNEAQ (reference sequence). CDR3 length: 15 residues. V dropped 5 bases and J dropped 0; count of bases not matched to a gene: 2. CDR3 coding DNA: TGTGCCAGCAGCCCGGGACAGGGTAGCAATCAGCCCCAGCATTTT. Its translation: CASSPGQGSNQPQHF.

The rearrangement uses TRBV19 and TRBJ1-4, with a weak D call TRBD1 (6 bases). CDR1 is LNHDA, CDR2 SQIVND, per germline (reference sequence). This CDR3 comprises 15 residues. V was shortened by 2 bases and J by 7 bases, with 14 bases between the two germline ends. The chain's CDR3 is CASSILLGGPEKLFF. DNA of the CDR3: TGTGCCAGTAGTATACTCCTCGGGGGGCCTGAAAAACTGTTTTTT.

J is TRBJ2-5 and V is TRBV2, with D perhaps TRBD2 (6 bases). The V end was cut by 4 bases, the J end by 1 base, with 7 bases between. CDR1 and CDR2 from the germline V gene are SNHLY and FYNNEI. The CDR3 sequence is 13 residues long. Written as DNA, the CDR3 is TGTGCCAGCAGTGGGACTACCCAAGAGACCCAGTACTTC. This gives the protein CASSGTTQETQYF. Based on the CDR3 plus reference TRBV2 and TRBJ2-5, the full variable domain is EPEVTQTPSHQVTQMGQEVILRCVPISNHLYFYWYRQILGQKVEFLVSFYNNEISEKSEIFDDQFSVERPDGSNFTLKIRSTKLEDSAMYFCASSGTTQETQYFGPGTRLLVL.

V gene TRBV7-9 combines with J gene TRBJ2-7; TRBD1 agrees at 10 bases. The germline gives CDR1 SEHNR, CDR2 FQNEAQ (reference sequence). The V segment lost 0 bases and the J segment 6 bases; nucleotides outside the gene matches: 8. The CDR3 consists of 16 residues. The CDR3 here is CASSLATGTGEREQYF. Here the CDR3 DNA reads TGTGCCAGCAGCTTAGCCACCGGGACAGGGGAGCGCGAGCAGTACTTC.

This rearrangement joins TRBV25-1 to TRBJ1-1; tentatively, D is TRBD1 (5 bases). Germline V gives CDR1 MGHDK, CDR2 SYGVNS. Trimming removed 0 bases from V and 10 bases from J, with 15 bases in between. The CDR3 length is 14 residues. The CDR3 here is CASSEYRGGRGAFF. The DNA for the CDR3 is TGTGCCAGCAGTGAATATCGGGGGGGGAGAGGAGCTTTCTTT.

This clone is a singleton in its sample. The chain recombines TRBV5-5 with TRBJ2-5, with D unclear. The CDR3 contains 14 residues. Germline loops: CDR1 SGHKS, CDR2 YYEKEE (reference sequence). V was clipped by 4 bases and J by 5 bases, with 15 bases between them. The CDR3 DNA sequence: TGTGCCAGCAGCCGTGGGCCCCTGCAGGAGACCCAGTACTTC. Residues: CASSRGPLQETQYF.